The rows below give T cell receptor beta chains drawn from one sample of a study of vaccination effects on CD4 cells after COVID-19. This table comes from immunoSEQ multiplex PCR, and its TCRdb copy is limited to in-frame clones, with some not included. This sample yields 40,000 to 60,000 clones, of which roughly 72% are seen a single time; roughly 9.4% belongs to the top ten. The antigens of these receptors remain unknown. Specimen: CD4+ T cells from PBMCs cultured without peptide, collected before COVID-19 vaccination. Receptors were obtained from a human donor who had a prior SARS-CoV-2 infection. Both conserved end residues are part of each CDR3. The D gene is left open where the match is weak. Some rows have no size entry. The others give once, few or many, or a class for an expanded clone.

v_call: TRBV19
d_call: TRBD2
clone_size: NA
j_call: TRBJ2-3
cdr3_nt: TGTGCCAGTGGGACTAGCGGGGGTCTCGATACGCAGTATTTT
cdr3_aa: CASGTSGGLDTQYF

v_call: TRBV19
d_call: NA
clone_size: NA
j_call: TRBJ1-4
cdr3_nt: TGTGCCAGTAGTAACACCGGGATCAGGACTGAAAAACTGTTTTTT
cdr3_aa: CASSNTGIRTEKLFF

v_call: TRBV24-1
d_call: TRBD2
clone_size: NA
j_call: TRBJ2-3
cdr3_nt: TGTGCCACCAGCGGGGGGGATGGCACAGATACGCAGTATTTT
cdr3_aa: CATSGGDGTDTQYF

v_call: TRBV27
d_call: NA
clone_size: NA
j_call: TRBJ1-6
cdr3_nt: TGTGCCAGCAGTATGGGGACCAATTCACCCCTCCACTTT
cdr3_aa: CASSMGTNSPLHF

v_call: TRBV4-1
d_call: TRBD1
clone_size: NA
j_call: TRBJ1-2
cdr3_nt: TGCGCCAGCAGCCAAGAGAGTTTGAGGTGGTCAGGGGGAAGCACCTTC
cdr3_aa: CASSQESLRWSGGSTF

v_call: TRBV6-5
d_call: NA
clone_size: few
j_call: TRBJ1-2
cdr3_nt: TGTGCCAGCGGGAAAGGTACAGGGAACTATGGCTACACCTTC
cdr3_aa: CASGKGTGNYGYTF

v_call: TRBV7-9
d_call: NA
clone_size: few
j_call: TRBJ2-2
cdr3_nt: TGTGCCAGCAGCCGACGGGTTGCAGCCGGGGAGCTGTTTTTT
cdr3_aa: CASSRRVAAGELFF

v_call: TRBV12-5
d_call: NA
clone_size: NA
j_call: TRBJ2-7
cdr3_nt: TGTGCTAGTGGTTCTTCGGGGCAGGGCTACGAGCAGTACTTC
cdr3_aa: CASGSSGQGYEQYF

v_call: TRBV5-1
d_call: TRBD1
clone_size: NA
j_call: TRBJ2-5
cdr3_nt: TGCGCCAGCAGCTTGGGTTCGACAGGGAAAGAGACCCAGTACTTC
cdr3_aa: CASSLGSTGKETQYF

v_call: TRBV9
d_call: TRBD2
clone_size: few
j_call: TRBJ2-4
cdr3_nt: TGTGCCAGCAGCGTTGAAGCGGGATTAGCCAAAAACATTCAGTACTTC
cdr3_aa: CASSVEAGLAKNIQYF

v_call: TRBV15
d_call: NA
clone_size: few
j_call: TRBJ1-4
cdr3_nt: TGTGCCACCAGCAGAGGGCAAAATGAAAAACTGTTTTTT
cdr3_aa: CATSRGQNEKLFF

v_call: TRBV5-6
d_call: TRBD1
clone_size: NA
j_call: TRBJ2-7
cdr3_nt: TGTGCCAGCGAGGAAGCCGGGACAGGGACCTACGAGCAGTACTTC
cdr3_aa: CASEEAGTGTYEQYF

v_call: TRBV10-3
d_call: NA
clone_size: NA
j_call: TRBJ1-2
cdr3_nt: TGTGCCATCAGTGAAGTCTGGGGTAACAGCTATGGCTACACCTTC
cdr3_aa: CAISEVWGNSYGYTF

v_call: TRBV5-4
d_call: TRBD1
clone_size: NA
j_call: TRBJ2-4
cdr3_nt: TGTGCCAGCAGCAGAGACAGGGCAGAAGCCAAAAACATTCAGTACTTC
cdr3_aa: CASSRDRAEAKNIQYF

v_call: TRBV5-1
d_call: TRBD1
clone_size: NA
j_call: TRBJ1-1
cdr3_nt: TGCGCCAGCAGCTTGCCGACAGGGGGCGGGTTTACTGAAGCTTTCTTT
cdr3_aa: CASSLPTGGGFTEAFF

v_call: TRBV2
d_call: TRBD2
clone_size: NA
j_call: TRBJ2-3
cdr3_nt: TGTGCCAGCAGTCCCACTAGCGGGGGGGCAGATACGCAGTATTTT
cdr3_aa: CASSPTSGGADTQYF

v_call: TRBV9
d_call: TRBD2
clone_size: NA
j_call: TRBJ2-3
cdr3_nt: TGTGCCAGCAGCGCCCAGGTAATAGCGGGGGATACGCAGTATTTT
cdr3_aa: CASSAQVIAGDTQYF

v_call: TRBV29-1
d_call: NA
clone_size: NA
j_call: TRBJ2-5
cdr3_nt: TGCAGCGTCGTACGGTGGACAAGCCTCGGAGAGACCCAGTACTTC
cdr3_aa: CSVVRWTSLGETQYF

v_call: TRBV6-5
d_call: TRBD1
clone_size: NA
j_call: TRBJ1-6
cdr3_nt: TGTGCCAGCAGCCCCGGGACAGATAATTCACCCCTCCACTTT
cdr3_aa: CASSPGTDNSPLHF

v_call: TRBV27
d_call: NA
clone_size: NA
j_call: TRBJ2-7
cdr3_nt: TGTGCCAGCAGTTTTGGCCCCTACAGGGAGCAGTACTTC
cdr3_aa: CASSFGPYREQYF

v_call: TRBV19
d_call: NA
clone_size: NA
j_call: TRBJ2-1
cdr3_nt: TGTGCCAGTATTCCCCCGTTGAAGCGAGAGCAGTTCTTC
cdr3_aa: CASIPPLKREQFF

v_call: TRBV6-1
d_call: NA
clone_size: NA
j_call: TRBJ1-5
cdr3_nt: TGTGCCAGCAGTGTAGCCGGGACTCATAGCAATCAGCCCCAGCATTTT
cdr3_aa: CASSVAGTHSNQPQHF

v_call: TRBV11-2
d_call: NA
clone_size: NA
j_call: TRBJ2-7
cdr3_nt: TGTGCCAGCAGCCCCGGGACCTACTACTACGGCGAGCAGTACTTC
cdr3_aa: CASSPGTYYYGEQYF

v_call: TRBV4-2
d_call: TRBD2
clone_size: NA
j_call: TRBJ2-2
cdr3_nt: TGTGCCAGCAGCCCGGGACTAGCGGGAGTCGGAACCGGGGAGCTGTTTTTT
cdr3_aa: CASSPGLAGVGTGELFF

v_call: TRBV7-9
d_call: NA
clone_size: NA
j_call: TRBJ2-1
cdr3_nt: TGTGCCAGCAGCTTAGCGGGGGGGCGTGAGCAGTTCTTC
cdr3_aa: CASSLAGGREQFF

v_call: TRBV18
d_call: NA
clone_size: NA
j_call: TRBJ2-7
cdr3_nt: TGTGCCAGCTCACCGGCTGCAGGGTGGGATTCCGAGCAGTACTTC
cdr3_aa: CASSPAAGWDSEQYF

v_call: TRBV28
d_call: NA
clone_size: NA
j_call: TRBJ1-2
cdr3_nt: TGTGCCTCCCGGGTAGCCGAGGGCTACACCTTC
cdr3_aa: CASRVAEGYTF

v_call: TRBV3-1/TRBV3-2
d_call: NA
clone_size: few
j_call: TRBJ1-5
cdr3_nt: TGTGCCAGCAGCCAAGGGACAGATTATCAGCCCCAGCATTTT
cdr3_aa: CASSQGTDYQPQHF

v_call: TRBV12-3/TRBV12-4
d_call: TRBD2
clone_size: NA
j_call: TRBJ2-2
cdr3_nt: TGTGCCACCGGGGGGAGAACCGGGGAGCTGTTTTTT
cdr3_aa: CATGGRTGELFF

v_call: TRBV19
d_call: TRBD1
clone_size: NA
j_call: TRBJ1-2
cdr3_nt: TGTGCCAGTAGTGCGTTTAACAGGGGGGGCTATGGCTACACCTTC
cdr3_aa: CASSAFNRGGYGYTF

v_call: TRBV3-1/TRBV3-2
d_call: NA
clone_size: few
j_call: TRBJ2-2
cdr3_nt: TGTGCCAGCAGCTCACAAGAGAACACCGGGGAGCTGTTTTTT
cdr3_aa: CASSSQENTGELFF

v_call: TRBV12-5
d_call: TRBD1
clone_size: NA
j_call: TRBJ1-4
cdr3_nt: TGTGCTAGTGCCCCCGGAGACAGGGCGGGTGAAAAACTGTTTTTT
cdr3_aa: CASAPGDRAGEKLFF

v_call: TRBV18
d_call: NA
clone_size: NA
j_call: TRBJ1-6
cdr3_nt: TGTGCCAGCTCAGCCCGAGGCACGGAAAATTCACCCCTCCACTTT
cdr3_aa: CASSARGTENSPLHF

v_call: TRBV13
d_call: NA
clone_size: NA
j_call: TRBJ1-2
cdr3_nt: TGTGCCAGCAGCACCCGACCTTACACAGCTAACTATGGCTACACCTTC
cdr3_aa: CASSTRPYTANYGYTF

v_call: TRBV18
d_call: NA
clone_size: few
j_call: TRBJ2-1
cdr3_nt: TGTGCCAGCTCACCGACTAGTGTGGCCTACAATGAGCAGTTCTTC
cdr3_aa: CASSPTSVAYNEQFF

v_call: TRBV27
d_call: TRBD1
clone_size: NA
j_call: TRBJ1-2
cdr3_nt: TGTGCCAGCAGTTTATTGAGTGGGCAGGGGGCCTACACCTTC
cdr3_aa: CASSLLSGQGAYTF